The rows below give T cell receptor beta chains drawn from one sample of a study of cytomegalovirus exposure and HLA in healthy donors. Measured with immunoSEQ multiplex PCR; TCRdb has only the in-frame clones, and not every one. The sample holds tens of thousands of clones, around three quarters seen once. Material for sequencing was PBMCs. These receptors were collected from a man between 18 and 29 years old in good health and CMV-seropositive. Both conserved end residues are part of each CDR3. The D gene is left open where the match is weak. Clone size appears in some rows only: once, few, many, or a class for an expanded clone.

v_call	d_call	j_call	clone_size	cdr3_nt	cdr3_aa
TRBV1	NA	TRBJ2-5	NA	TGCACCAGCAGCCTCACGGCGGGAGTCCAAGAGACCCAGTACTTC	CTSSLTAGVQETQYF
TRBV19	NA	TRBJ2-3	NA	TGTGCCAGTAGTTGGGAGGCAGATACGCAGTATTTT	CASSWEADTQYF
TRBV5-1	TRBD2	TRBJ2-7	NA	TGCGCCAGCAGCCTCACTGGGGGGGGACTCGAGCAGTACTTC	CASSLTGGGLEQYF
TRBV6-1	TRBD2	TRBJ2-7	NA	TGTGCCAGCAGTGATGCGGGGGAGGTCTACGAGCAGTACTTC	CASSDAGEVYEQYF
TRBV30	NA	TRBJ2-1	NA	TGTGCCTGGAGTCGAGCCCCCCTAGTCAATGAGCAGTTCTTC	CAWSRAPLVNEQFF
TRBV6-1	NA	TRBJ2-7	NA	TGTGCCAGCAGACAGGAGACAGGAACCTACGAGCAGTACTTC	CASRQETGTYEQYF
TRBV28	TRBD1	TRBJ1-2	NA	TGTGCCAGCCTCCTCCGGACAGGGTATGTCTCTGGCTACACCTTC	CASLLRTGYVSGYTF
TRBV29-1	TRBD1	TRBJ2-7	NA	TGCAGCGTTGTGGTAAGGGGACAGATCAAGGGCTTTTACGAGCAGTACTTC	CSVVVRGQIKGFYEQYF
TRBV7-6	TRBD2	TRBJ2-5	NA	TGTGCCAGCACCTTTTCTAGCGGGAGTGAAGAGACCCAGTACTTC	CASTFSSGSEETQYF
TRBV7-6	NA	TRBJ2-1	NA	TGTGCCAGCAGCTTTATGAGTGAGCAGTTCTTC	CASSFMSEQFF
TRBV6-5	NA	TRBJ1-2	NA	TGTGCCATCCGCCAGGGGAACTATGGCTACACCTTC	CAIRQGNYGYTF
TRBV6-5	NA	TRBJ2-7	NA	TGTGCCAGCAGCCCAACAGCCCCGATCCACGAGCAGTACTTC	CASSPTAPIHEQYF
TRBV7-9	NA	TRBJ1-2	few	TGTGCCAGCAGCTCAGACCTAGGTATGGGGCTTGGAGCAGCTGGCTACACCTTC	CASSSDLGMGLGAAGYTF
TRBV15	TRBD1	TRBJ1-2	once	TGTGCCACCAGCCCCGACAGGGGAGGGACCTATGGCTACACCTTC	CATSPDRGGTYGYTF
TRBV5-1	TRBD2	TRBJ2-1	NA	TGCGCCAGCAGCTTACGGGGGGGCCAGAATGAGCAGTTCTTC	CASSLRGGQNEQFF
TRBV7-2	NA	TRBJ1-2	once	TGTGCCAGCAGCCCGACGCGGGGGGCGGAGGGCTACACCTTC	CASSPTRGAEGYTF
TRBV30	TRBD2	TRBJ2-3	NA	TGTGCCCGGGCCGCTAGCGGTACAGATACGCAGTATTTT	CARAASGTDTQYF
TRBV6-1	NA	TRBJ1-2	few	TGTGCCAGCAGTGAAGGTTCCGGACAGATGTATGGCTACACCTTC	CASSEGSGQMYGYTF
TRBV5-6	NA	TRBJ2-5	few	TGTGCCAGCAGCTTGGCGATGGAGGAGACCCAGTACTTC	CASSLAMEETQYF
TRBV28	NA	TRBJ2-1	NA	TGTGCCAGCAGTTTATCCCCCCAGGGATATGAGCAGTTCTTC	CASSLSPQGYEQFF
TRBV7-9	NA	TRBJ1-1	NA	TGTGCCGGAGAGATCAGGGCCCTGAACACTGAAGCTTTCTTT	CAGEIRALNTEAFF
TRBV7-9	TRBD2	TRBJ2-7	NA	TGTGCCAGCAGCCATGGGGGGGTCGAGCAGTACTTC	CASSHGGVEQYF
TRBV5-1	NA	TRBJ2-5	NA	TGCGCCAGCAGCTTGGCCGGGGAGACCCAGTACTTC	CASSLAGETQYF
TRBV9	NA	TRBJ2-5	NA	TGTGCCAGCAGCGCTACAGGGAAGGAGACCCAGTACTTC	CASSATGKETQYF
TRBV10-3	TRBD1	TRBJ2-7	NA	TGTGCCATCAGGGACAGGGGCTTCTACGAGCAGTACTTC	CAIRDRGFYEQYF
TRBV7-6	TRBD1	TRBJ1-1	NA	TGTGCCAGCAGCTCCCGACAGGGCACTGAAGCTTTCTTT	CASSSRQGTEAFF
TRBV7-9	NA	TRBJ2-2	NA	TGTGCCAGCAGCTTTCCCGGCGGAACGGGGGAGCTGTTTTTT	CASSFPGGTGELFF
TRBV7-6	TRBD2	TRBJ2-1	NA	TGTGCCAGCAGCCTAACTAGCGGGGGGCGGCAGTTCTTC	CASSLTSGGRQFF
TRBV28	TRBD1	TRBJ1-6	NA	TGTGCCAGCAGTTCCGGACAGGGTAATTCACCCCTCCACTTT	CASSSGQGNSPLHF
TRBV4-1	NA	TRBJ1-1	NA	TGCGCCAGCGGTCCGCGGACTGAAGCTTTCTTT	CASGPRTEAFF
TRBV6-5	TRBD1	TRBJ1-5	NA	TGTGCCAGCAGGACAGGGGGCGAGCCCCAGCATTTT	CASRTGGEPQHF
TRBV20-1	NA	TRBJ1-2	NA	TGCAGTGCGGGTCAGGACTATGGCTACACCTTC	CSAGQDYGYTF
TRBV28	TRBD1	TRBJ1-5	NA	TGTGCCAGCAGAACCGGACAGGGACCCAATCAGCCCCAGCATTTT	CASRTGQGPNQPQHF
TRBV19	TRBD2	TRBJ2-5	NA	TGTGCCAGTAGTATATTACGGTTGGCGGGAGGACGATTTGTAGAGACCCAGTACTTC	CASSILRLAGGRFVETQYF
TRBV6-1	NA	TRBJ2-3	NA	TGTGCCACCTTCAGACAGGAGGTTTCGAGTACGCAGTATTTT	CATFRQEVSSTQYF
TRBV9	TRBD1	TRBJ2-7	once	TGTGCCAGCAGCGCAGACAGGGGAGATGGATACGAGCAGTACTTC	CASSADRGDGYEQYF
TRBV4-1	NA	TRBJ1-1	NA	TGCGCCAGCAGTGGGGCGCAGGGGACTGAAGCTTTCTTT	CASSGAQGTEAFF
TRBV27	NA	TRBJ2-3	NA	TGTGCCAGCACCTTGGACAGAAACACAGATACGCAGTATTTT	CASTLDRNTDTQYF
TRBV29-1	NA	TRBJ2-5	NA	TGCAGCGTCGAGGGGGGGTTCCAAGAGACCCAGTACTTC	CSVEGGFQETQYF
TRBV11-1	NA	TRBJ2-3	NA	TGTGCCAGCAGCCTTTTGACTAGCACAGATACGCAGTATTTT	CASSLLTSTDTQYF
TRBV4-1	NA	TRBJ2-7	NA	TGCGCCAGCAGCCAAGATGATTTTGACAGGTCCCGCGAGCAGTACTTC	CASSQDDFDRSREQYF
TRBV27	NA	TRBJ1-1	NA	TGTGCCAGCAGTTTATTCACGGGGAACACTGAAGCTTTCTTT	CASSLFTGNTEAFF
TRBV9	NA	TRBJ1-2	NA	TGTGCCAGCAGCCCCTGGGGCGAGGATCACGGCTACACCTTC	CASSPWGEDHGYTF
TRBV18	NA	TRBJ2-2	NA	TGTGCCAGCTCACCGCGACATAACACCGGGGAGCTGTTTTTT	CASSPRHNTGELFF
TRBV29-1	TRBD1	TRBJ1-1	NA	TGCAGCGGGGGACAGGAGAACACTGAAGCTTTCTTT	CSGGQENTEAFF
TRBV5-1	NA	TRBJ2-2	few	TGCGCCAGCAGAGACAGCGACACCGGGGAGCTGTTTTTT	CASRDSDTGELFF